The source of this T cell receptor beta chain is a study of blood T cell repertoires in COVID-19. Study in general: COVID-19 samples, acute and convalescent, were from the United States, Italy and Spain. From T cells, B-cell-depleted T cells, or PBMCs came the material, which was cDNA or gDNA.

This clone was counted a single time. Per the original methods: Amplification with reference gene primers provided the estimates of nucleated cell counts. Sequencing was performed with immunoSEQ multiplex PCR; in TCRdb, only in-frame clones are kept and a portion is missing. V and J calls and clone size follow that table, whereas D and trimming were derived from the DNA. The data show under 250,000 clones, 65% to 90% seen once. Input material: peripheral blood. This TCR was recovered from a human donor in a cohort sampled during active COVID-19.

CDR3 bases: TGCGCCAGCAGCCACCAGACTGGCTCCTACGAGCAGTACTTC. It is translated as CASSHQTGSYEQYF. The chain recombines TRBV4-1 with TRBJ2-7; D is ambiguous. V was shortened by 3 bases and J by 0 bases, with 9 bases between the two germline ends. This CDR3 is built from 14 residues. CDR1 and CDR2 (germline): MGHRA, YSYEKL.